This TCR beta chain is drawn from a study of T cell repertoires in cytomegalovirus infection. The overall study: CMV infection and matching HLA type were both indicated by public TCR beta signatures.

There are many counts of this clonotype. Antigen specificity is unknown. This CDR3 is 13 amino acids long. Germline CDR1 and CDR2: SGHTA and FQGNSA. V was trimmed by 4 bases and J by 0 bases, leaving 6 bases between them. Via MiXCR, TCRdb re-called the reads, giving one row per CDR3 protein. The data show 200,000 or so distinct CDR3 sequences, over 25% seen once. Study conclusions and caveats: Predominance within the ex vivo response was attributable to HLA-C-restricted CMV-specific TCR beta clonotypes. CMV carriers having the relevant HLA were flagged by cumulative public TCR beta family frequency.

The sample comprised PBMCs. The chain carries TRBV7-2 and TRBJ1-1; no clear D gene. The TCR comes from a human donor in good health (CMV status not recorded). Some clones in this sample may be carry-over from other donors' samples. CDR3 amino acids: CASSSGMNTEAFF. CDR3 DNA: TGTGCCAGCAGCTCTGGTATGAACACTGAAGCTTTCTTT.